The following is a T cell receptor beta chain sequence with its context. Its antigen target is currently unknown. No much larger clone is present one base from it, and per-base qualities are unavailable. Additional DNA sequences in this sample encode the identical CDR3. The collaborating institutions used their own protocols to collect whole blood in K2EDTA tubes. For TCRbeta analysis, collaborator samples were shipped as frozen whole blood, as isolated PBMCs, or as DNA extracted from either sample type. This entry comes from a study of blood T cell repertoires in COVID-19 (dated by TCRdb to 2019 to 2021). A note on the overall study: Collaborator samples came from the United States, Italy and Spain and covered acute and convalescent phases of COVID-19. The material from the prospective study consisted of cDNA or gDNA derived from T cells, B-cell-depleted T cells, or PBMCs. Deeply sampled blood TCRbeta repertoires from subjects exposed to, actively infected with, or recovered from COVID-19 were included in the dataset. The repertoires were released in a freely available public database meant as a resource for research on the immune response to SARS-CoV-2. The samples were drawn from two sources: the first 160 participants of the ongoing ImmuneRACE study, and 1,000 to 1,500 subjects contributed by 6 global collaborators. Sample metadata almost always included a de-identified subject ID, COVID-19 status, age in years and sex. Where available, HLA class I and class II types were taken from metadata supplied by the sample provider and were not determined by assay-based typing. Overall study results and their limits: How much clinical and demographic metadata was included differed by source and by participant, and the metadata was provided uncurated.

V is pruned by 5 bases and J by 8 bases, leaving 2 bases of the junction without a gene match. Sequences MNHEY (CDR1) and SVGAGI (CDR2) are obtained from the germline V gene. There are 11 amino acids in the CDR3, from cysteine to phenylalanine inclusive. This entry keeps only the CDR3 DNA: 33 bases, framed from base 1. The immunoSEQ Assay, a bias-controlled multiplex PCR, was used to amplify TCRbeta CDR3 regions from genomic DNA. Per the original workflow: Nucleated cell counts per sample were estimated from amplification of reference gene primers within the assay. Sequence reads were collapsed and filtered to measure the absolute abundance of every unique TCRbeta CDR3 rearrangement. For each sample, productive Simpson clonality was calculated as the square root of Simpson's diversity index across productive rearrangements. The clones in this table, taken by TCRdb from immuneACCESS, are in-frame only. Not every clone is retained; where verified, under half of the shortfall comes from an unresolved V gene, and the cause of the rest is unknown. The DNA was the basis for D and trimming; V, J and clone size are from that table. This sample lists 300,000 to 400,000 clones; over 70% were detected once. The top ten constitute approximately 3% of the sample.

The source material was peripheral blood. The V gene is TRBV6-5 and the J gene is TRBJ1-1, with 7 junctional bases fitting TRBD1. The sequence came from a man aged 25 to 40 with active or convalescent COVID-19. The CDR3 sequence is CASSRQGEAFF. The nucleotide sequence is TGTGCCAGCAGTAGACAGGGAGAAGCTTTCTTT.